This T cell receptor (beta chain) was profiled in a study of cytomegalovirus exposure and HLA in healthy donors. As for the study in general: An earlier analysis identified approximately 120 million unique TCR beta sequences in approximately 190 million T cells. Notes on the study in general: A later examination showed that TCR association rates differed by HLA locus, with DRB1 most and HLA-C fewest. Whilst most TCR sequences proved rare, a subset of public TCRs occurred across many donors.

CDR1 is KGHSH and CDR2 is LQKENI in the germline V gene. J lost 5 bases, V lost 4 bases, and 1 base had no gene match. The CDR3 covers 15 residues. A multiplex PCR was run with 60 Vbeta primers and 13 Jbeta primers. Measured with immunoSEQ multiplex PCR; TCRdb has only the in-frame clones, and not every one. The table lists about 200,000 clones, 75% to 80% of them singletons. As to this clone: The antigen remains undetermined.

The specimen was PBMCs. The sequence came from a woman in her thirties in good health and CMV-seropositive. The chain recombines TRBV18 with TRBJ2-1; 14 nucleotides match TRBD2. The CDR3, as DNA: TGTGCCAGCTCACAGGGACTAGCGGGAGACAATGAGCAGTTCTTC. Translation gives CASSQGLAGDNEQFF.